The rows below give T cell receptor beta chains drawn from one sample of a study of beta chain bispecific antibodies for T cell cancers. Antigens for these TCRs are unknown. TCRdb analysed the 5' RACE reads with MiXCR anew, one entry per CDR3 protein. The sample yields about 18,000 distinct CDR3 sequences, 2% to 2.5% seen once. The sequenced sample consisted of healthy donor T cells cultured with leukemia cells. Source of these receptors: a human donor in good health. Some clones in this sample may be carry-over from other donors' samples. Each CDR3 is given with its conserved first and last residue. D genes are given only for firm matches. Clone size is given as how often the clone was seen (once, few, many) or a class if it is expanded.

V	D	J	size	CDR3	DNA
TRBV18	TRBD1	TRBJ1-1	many	CASSHETGVLNTEAFF	TGTGCCAGCTCACACGAGACAGGGGTCCTGAACACTGAAGCTTTCTTT
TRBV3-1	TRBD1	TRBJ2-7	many	CASSQALRTGTYEQYF	TGTGCCAGCAGCCAAGCCCTACGGACAGGGACCTACGAGCAGTACTTC
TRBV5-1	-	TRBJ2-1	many	CASKGTGSYNEQFF	TGCGCCAGCAAGGGAACAGGCTCCTACAATGAGCAGTTCTTC
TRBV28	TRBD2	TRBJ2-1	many	CASSLTSGGVNEQFF	TGTGCCAGCAGCCTCACTAGCGGGGGGGTCAATGAGCAGTTCTTC
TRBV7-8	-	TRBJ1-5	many	CASSLLQGVQPQHF	TGTGCCAGCAGCTTACTTCAGGGAGTGCAGCCCCAGCATTTT
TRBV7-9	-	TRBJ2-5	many	CATIRTGRIGEETQYF	TGTGCCACTATACGAACCGGCAGAATAGGTGAAGAGACCCAGTACTTC
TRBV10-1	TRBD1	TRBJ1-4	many	CASQEAGTDEKLFF	TGCGCCAGCCAAGAAGCCGGGACAGATGAAAAACTGTTTTTT
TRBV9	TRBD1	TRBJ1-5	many	CASSSTGGIGQPQHF	TGTGCCAGCAGCTCAACAGGGGGCATAGGTCAGCCCCAGCATTTT
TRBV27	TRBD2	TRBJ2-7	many	CASSPLAGSYEQYF	TGTGCCAGCAGTCCCCTAGCGGGCTCCTACGAGCAGTACTTC
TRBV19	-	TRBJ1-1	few	CASSFSGDEAFF	TGTGCCAGTAGTTTTTCAGGGGACGAAGCTTTCTTT
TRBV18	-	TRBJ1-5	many	CASSIFSPQGENTNQPQHF	TGTGCCAGCTCGATTTTTTCTCCCCAAGGGGAGAATACGAATCAGCCCCAGCATTTT
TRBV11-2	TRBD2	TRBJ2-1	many	CASSQTLSGTSGHEQFF	TGTGCCAGCAGCCAAACCCTCTCTGGGACTAGCGGCCATGAGCAGTTCTTC
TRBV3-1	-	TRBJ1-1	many	CASSPLQALNTEAFF	TGTGCCAGCAGCCCTCTGCAGGCGTTGAACACTGAAGCTTTCTTT
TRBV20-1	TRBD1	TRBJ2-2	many	CSVPDRASNTGELFF	TGCAGTGTTCCCGACAGGGCCTCGAACACCGGGGAGCTGTTTTTT
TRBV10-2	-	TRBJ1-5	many	CASSDEGSRQPQHF	TGCGCCAGCAGTGATGAGGGAAGTAGGCAGCCCCAGCATTTT
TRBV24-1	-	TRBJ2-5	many	CATSDSRGQETQYF	TGTGCCACCAGTGATAGTCGAGGACAAGAGACCCAGTACTTC
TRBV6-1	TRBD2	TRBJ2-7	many	CASSSETSGGREQYF	TGTGCCAGCAGCTCGGAGACTAGCGGGGGCCGCGAGCAGTACTTC
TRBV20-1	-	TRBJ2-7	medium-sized	CSASDLQGPIYF	TGCAGTGCTAGCGACTTACAGGGTCCTATATACTTC
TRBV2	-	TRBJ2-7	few	CASSEAGIMGAYEQYF	TGTGCCAGCAGTGAAGCGGGGATCATGGGCGCCTACGAGCAGTACTTC
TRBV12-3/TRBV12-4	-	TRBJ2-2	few	CASSTTGTGELFF	TGTGCCAGCAGTACGACAGGCACCGGGGAGCTGTTTTTT
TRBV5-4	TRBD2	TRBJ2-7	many	CASSLDLSGAYEQYF	TGTGCCAGCAGCTTGGATCTTAGCGGGGCCTACGAGCAGTACTTC
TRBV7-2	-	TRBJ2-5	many	CASSFLGGGETQYF	TGTGCCAGCAGCTTCCTAGGGGGGGGGGAGACCCAGTACTTC
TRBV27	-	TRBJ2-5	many	CASSPRGSLETQYF	TGTGCCAGCAGTCCCCGGGGGAGCCTAGAGACCCAGTACTTC
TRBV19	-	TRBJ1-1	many	CASSPALVGNTEAFF	TGTGCCAGTAGTCCGGCCTTGGTTGGGAACACTGAAGCTTTCTTT
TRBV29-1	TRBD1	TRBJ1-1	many	CSVSSTGMNTEAFF	TGCAGCGTTTCCTCGACAGGGATGAACACTGAAGCTTTCTTT
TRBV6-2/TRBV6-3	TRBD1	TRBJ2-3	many	CASSSGTGITDTQYF	TGTGCCAGCAGCTCCGGGACAGGGATTACAGATACGCAGTATTTT
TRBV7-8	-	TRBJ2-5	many	CASSLNGVKQETQYF	TGTGCCAGCAGCTTAAATGGCGTAAAACAAGAGACCCAGTACTTC